The 4 T cell receptor beta chains below all came from one sample that was sequenced in a study of T cell responses to AZD1222 COVID-19 vaccine. Sequencing was performed with immunoSEQ multiplex PCR; in TCRdb, only in-frame clones are kept and a portion is missing. The table records around 140,000 clones, 80% to 90% of them present only once. This specimen consisted of peripheral blood, obtained on day 0 of AZD1222 vaccination. These receptors were collected from an adult in good health.

In DNA, the CDR3 is TGTGCCAGCAGCTTGGTGGCAGATACGCAGTATTTT. Translated, it gives CASSLVADTQYF. This sequence joins TRBV5-6 and TRBJ2-3; D remains ambiguous. CDR3 length: 12 amino acids. Trimming pared 0 bases from V and 4 bases from J, leaving 3 bases between. Germline-derived CDR1 and CDR2 are SGHDT and YYEEEE.

The V gene is TRBV7-9, the J gene TRBJ2-3; D remains ambiguous. Germline CDR1 SEHNR, CDR2 FQNEAQ (reference sequence). The CDR3 has 13 residues. Trimming shortened V by 5 bases and J by 2 bases, and 8 bases separated the two germline ends. In nucleotides, the CDR3 is TGTGCCAGCAGCCCAGAGCACACAGATACGCAGTATTTT. This sequence encodes CASSPEHTDTQYF.

This clone occurred once. The CDR3 loop reads CASSKGDSNQPQHF. In nucleotides, the CDR3 is TGTGCCAGCAGTAAAGGGGATAGCAATCAGCCCCAGCATTTT. The V gene is TRBV28, the J gene TRBJ1-5, with TRBD1 as a possible D gene (5 bases). In germline, CDR1 is MDHEN, CDR2 SYDVKM. The V gene lost 5 bases and the J gene lost 0 bases, with 8 bases spanning the gap. The CDR3 sequence is 14 residues long.

The V and J genes are TRBV7-2 and TRBJ2-1; TRBD2 is a possible D gene (7 bases). The germline CDR1 and CDR2 sequences are SGHTA and FQGNSA. V lost 5 bases to trimming and J lost 7 bases, with 12 bases between them. The CDR3 has 13 amino acids. In DNA form, the CDR3 reads TGTGCCAGCAGCGGGGGGGCCATAAATGAGCAGTTCTTC. Translation gives CASSGGAINEQFF.